This T cell receptor (beta chain) was recovered during a study of CD8+CD57+ T cells in acquired aplastic anemia. V shed 6 bases, J shed 2 bases, and the junction held 10 bases outside the gene matches. The CDR3 covers 14 residues. Germline V CDR1 and CDR2: DFQATT, SNEGSKA (reference sequence). Only a few counts were recorded for this clonotype. Investigators profiled TCR beta VDJ and CDR3 from genomic DNA template. TCRdb re-called the reads through MiXCR, storing one row per CDR3 protein. The sample comprises roughly 200,000 distinct CDR3 sequences, approximately 57% of which are singletons, and around 28% rests with the top ten.

Sample: sorted CD4+, CD8+, or CD8+CD57+ T cells (not recorded which) from PBMCs. This sequence joins TRBV20-1 and TRBJ2-7; 7 nucleotides match TRBD2. The clonotype comes from a human donor in good health. The CDR3 protein is CSADGGSVPYEQYF. In DNA form, the CDR3 reads TGCAGTGCCGACGGCGGGAGTGTCCCCTACGAGCAGTACTTC.